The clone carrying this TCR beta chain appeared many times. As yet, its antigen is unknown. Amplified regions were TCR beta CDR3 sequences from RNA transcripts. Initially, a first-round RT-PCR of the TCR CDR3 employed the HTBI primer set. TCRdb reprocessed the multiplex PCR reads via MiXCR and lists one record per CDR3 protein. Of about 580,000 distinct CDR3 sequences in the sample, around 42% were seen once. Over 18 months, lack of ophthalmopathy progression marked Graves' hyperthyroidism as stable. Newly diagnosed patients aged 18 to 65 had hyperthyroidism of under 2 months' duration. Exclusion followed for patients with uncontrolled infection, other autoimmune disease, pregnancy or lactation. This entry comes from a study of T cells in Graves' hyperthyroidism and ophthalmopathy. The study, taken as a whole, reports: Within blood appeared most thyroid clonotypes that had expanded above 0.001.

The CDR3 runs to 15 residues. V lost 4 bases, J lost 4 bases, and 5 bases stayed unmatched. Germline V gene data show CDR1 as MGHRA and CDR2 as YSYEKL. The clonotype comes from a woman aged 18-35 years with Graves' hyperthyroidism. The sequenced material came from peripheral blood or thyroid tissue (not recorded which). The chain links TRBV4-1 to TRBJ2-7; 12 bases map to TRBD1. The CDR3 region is CASSLGQGAGYEQYF. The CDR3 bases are TGCGCCAGCAGCCTGGGACAGGGGGCAGGTTACGAGCAGTACTTC.